The clone carrying this T cell receptor (beta chain) was counted ten times or more. The CDR3 extends over 15 amino acids. Germline assignment: CDR1 SGHRS and CDR2 YFSETQ. Trimming took off 4 bases at V and 0 bases at J, with 10 bases between the two ends. One entry per CDR3 protein, called by TCRdb with MiXCR from the RT-PCR reads. The data contain about 680,000 distinct CDR3 sequences, 12% to 15% of them singletons. V gene TRBV5-1 combines with J gene TRBJ1-4; perhaps TRBD1 as D (6 bases). The TCR comes from a female donor in good health, serving as a healthy control. Material for sequencing was memory CD4+ T cells from blood. The CDR3, as DNA: TGCGCCAGCAGCCCACGGACAGCAACTAATGAAAAACTGTTTTTT. This gives the protein CASSPRTATNEKLFF.